This T cell receptor (beta chain) was retrieved from a study of OX40 agonist ivuxolimab in advanced cancers. The V gene lost 4 bases and the J gene lost 3 bases, with 5 bases spanning the gap. The V gene's germline CDR1 is SGHKS and CDR2 YYEKEE (reference sequence). The length of the CDR3 is 11 residues. The data were produced by immunoSEQ multiplex PCR, yet TCRdb's version contains in-frame clones alone and is incomplete. The repertoire has tens of thousands of clones, roughly 90% of them found once; the top ten carry under 40%. The clonotype comes from an adult with an advanced solid tumor such as melanoma, head and neck, liver or kidney cancer. This chain uses TRBV5-5 with TRBJ2-7; D remains unclear. The source was CD4+ or CD8+ T cells sorted from blood, collected in a trial of the OX40 agonist ivuxolimab. The CDR3 reads CASSPGYEQYF. The DNA for the CDR3 is TGTGCCAGCAGCCCCGGCTACGAGCAGTACTTC.